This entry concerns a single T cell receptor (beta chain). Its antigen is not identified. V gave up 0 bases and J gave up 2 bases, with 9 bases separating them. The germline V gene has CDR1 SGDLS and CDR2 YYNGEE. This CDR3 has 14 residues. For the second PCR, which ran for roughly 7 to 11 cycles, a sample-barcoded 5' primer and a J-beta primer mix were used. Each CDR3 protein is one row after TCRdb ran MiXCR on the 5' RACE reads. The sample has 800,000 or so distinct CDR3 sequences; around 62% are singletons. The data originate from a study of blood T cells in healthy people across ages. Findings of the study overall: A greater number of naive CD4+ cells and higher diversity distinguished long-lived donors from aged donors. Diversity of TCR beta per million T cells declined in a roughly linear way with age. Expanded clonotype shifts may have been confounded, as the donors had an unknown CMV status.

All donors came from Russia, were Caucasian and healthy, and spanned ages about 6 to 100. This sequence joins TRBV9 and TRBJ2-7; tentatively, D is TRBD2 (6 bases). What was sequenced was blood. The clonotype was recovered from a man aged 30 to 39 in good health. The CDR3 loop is CASSVGVAAYEQYF. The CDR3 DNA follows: TGTGCCAGCAGCGTAGGGGTAGCGGCCTACGAGCAGTACTTC.